This TCR beta chain is from a study of cytomegalovirus exposure and HLA in healthy donors. Study as a whole: Earlier, 117 million unique TCR beta sequences were recovered from around 180 million T cells by an analysis. Whole-study results and caveats: In a later analysis, a missense DCLRE1C variant was linked to TCR beta V- and J-gene trimming. TCR beta sequences reportedly predicted most subjects' HLA-A and HLA-B alleles accurately.

The germline CDR1 and CDR2 sequences are LNHNV and YYDKDF (reference sequence). The CDR3 loop spans 16 amino acids. V shed 1 base, J shed 2 bases, and the junction held 8 bases outside the gene matches. About this clone itself: The antigen is not known.

A multiplex PCR was run with 60 Vbeta primers and 13 Jbeta primers. As handled by the study authors: Later analysis identified around 85 million unique TCR beta chains, 10 million to 12 million shared. Generated by immunoSEQ multiplex PCR, the TCRdb table keeps only in-frame clones and is missing some. For V, J and clone size, that table is used; D and trimming come from the DNA. In the table there are approximately 180,000 clones, 75% to 85% of which are singletons. The clonotype was recovered from a woman aged 45-60 years in good health and CMV-seronegative. Sequencing was carried out using PBMCs. V is TRBV15 and J is TRBJ2-7, with 7 nucleotides matching TRBD1. The CDR3 sequence is CATSRAPGQRAYEQYF. As DNA, the CDR3 is TGTGCCACCAGCAGAGCGCCGGGACAGAGAGCCTACGAGCAGTACTTC.